This record concerns one TCR beta chain sequence. There is no known antigen for this receptor. In total, roughly 710 healthy bone marrow donors made up the cohort. All cohort members were sampled while nominally healthy, although unrecorded immune exposures were likely present. The donor was CMV seropositive and was included in the group of approximately 300 seropositive cohort members. Each donor provided a peripheral blood sample, and peripheral blood mononuclear cells were used for TCR beta sequencing. Genomic DNA extraction from the blood cell samples was performed with the Qiagen DNeasy Blood Extraction Kit. Per the germline V gene, MDHEN is the CDR1 and SYDVKM is the CDR2. V is pruned by 4 bases and J by 2 bases, leaving 15 bases of the junction without a gene match. The CDR3 holds 18 amino acids from the cysteine to the phenylalanine. Solely the CDR3 DNA is kept, with 54 bases framed from the first base.

This sample was taken from a study of cytomegalovirus exposure and HLA in healthy donors (dated by TCRdb to the late 2010s). For context, the study as a whole: According to an earlier analysis of a few hundred of the donors, roughly 180 million T cells yielded 95 million to 140 million unique TCR beta sequences and about 300 Gb of sequence data. An early release that covered about 640 HLA-typed donors contained approximately 290 gigabases of sequencing data and 65 million to 100 million unique TCR sequences. Of the roughly 390 genotyped donors, roughly 76% were placed in the genetic ancestry cluster associated with self-reported Caucasian donors. The study aimed to test whether cataloging public T cell receptors could reveal signatures of past pathogen exposure. The study profiled the T cell repertoires of about 640 subjects by immunosequencing and related them to cytomegalovirus serostatus. Along with the roughly 670-subject first cohort, a separate validation cohort of over a hundred different subjects was used. The study combined high-throughput TCR immunosequencing, statistical association of individual TCRs with disease status, and machine learning to predict cytomegalovirus infection status. A later analysis re-analyzed previously published TCR beta repertoires from 666 donors and added high-resolution HLA genotyping to study TCR occurrence patterns. In the later analysis, no new phenotypic data were used to find candidate immune exposures; instead, reliance was placed on TCR beta sequences and their occurrence across donors. In an earlier analysis of 587 of the donors, high-throughput TCR beta sequencing was used to judge whether each TCR beta V gene segment behaved as functional or pseudogenic. Donor age, sex, ethnicity and CMV serostatus were compiled alongside the repertoire data. A later genetic analysis used genome-wide SNP genotypes for about 55% of the 666 donors, treating that subset as a discovery cohort. Every repertoire in the discovery cohort had been generated on one and the same sequencing platform. HLA typing included class I and class II loci at four-digit resolution. The number of donors typed differed by locus, with about 629-640 for A, B, C, DRB1 and DQB1, 522 for DQA1, 600 to 610 for DPA1, and 450 to 480 for DPB1. A handful of DR-DQ haplotypes were handled as single units for association and clustering because linkage in the cohort was strong. Among 398 genotyped donors of the cohort, an average of around 240,000 unique TCR beta nucleotide sequences were sequenced per donor, approximately 20% of them non-productive.

The paper as a whole reports these results and caveats: When HLA alleles, especially DR and DQ, strongly co-occurred, TCR associations were difficult to assign to individual alleles. In a later analysis, several top co-occurrence clusters were reported to appear linked to parvovirus B19, influenza, CMV and Epstein-Barr virus. The presence/absence analyses assumed that sequencing depth was roughly uniform across donors, and that assumption may not be true. The classifier was reported to diagnose cytomegalovirus status with high specificity and sensitivity in both the original cohort and the validation cohort. A total of some 180 TCR beta chains were listed by the study as associated with cytomegalovirus. CMV serostatus was the only immune exposure information available for the cohort. While some public TCRs were present in many individuals, most TCR sequences turned up only very rarely across donors. In this cohort, only TCR beta chains were sequenced, and detectable features were limited by the absence of alpha or paired-chain data. Because counts were too low, around 17 rarely observed V segments, including chromosome 9 orphons, were left out of the earlier analysis of some 600 of the donors. The authors suggested that the approach could potentially be generalized to other disease states and immunological phenotypes. In a later analysis, around 15,000 TCR beta sequences were associated with specific HLA alleles at a false discovery rate of 0.05. According to a later analysis, most CMV-associated TCR beta chains appeared to be HLA-restricted, and the HLA associations seemed to be driven largely by CMV exposure. In a later analysis, the rate of TCR association differed among HLA loci, with DRB1 alleles having the most associated TCRs and HLA-C alleles having the fewest. In a later genetic analysis, a missense DCLRE1C variant was associated with V-gene and J-gene trimming of TCR beta chains, and the association was replicated in an independent cohort. Compared with the approximately 700-donor mean, donors in an Asian-associated ancestry cluster had fewer N-insertions in productive TCRs, according to a later genetic analysis. A cluster of highly shared sequence variants was judged likely to represent a technical artifact of the sequencing pipeline. A few of the identified cytomegalovirus-associated TCR beta chains were confirmed in vitro to be specific for cytomegalovirus antigens. HLA typing was unavailable for some donors at each locus, so association tests used only the typed subset. In an earlier analysis of fewer than 700 of the donors, most TCR beta V segments appeared in productive rearrangements about 90% or about 30% of the time, broadly matching IMGT annotations. The 87-base-pair reads could not distinguish some IMGT-functional V segments, including TRBV6-2 and TRBV6-3, so those segments were excluded. A further reported finding was that TCR beta sequences accurately predicted the HLA-A and HLA-B alleles for most subjects in the first cohort. Linkage disequilibrium might explain the correlated functional status among segregating V segments, but an unknown experimental factor could not be excluded. In a later analysis, HLA-associated TCR beta chains were found to be more clonally expanded and to have lower generation probabilities than equally common non-associated chains.

Library method: the immunoSEQ multiplex PCR assay. A mixture of 60 forward primers for TCR Vbeta segments and 13 reverse primers for TCR Jbeta segments was used in the multiplex PCR. The CDR3 region of rearranged TCR beta genes was amplified from genomic DNA with a multiplex PCR assay. Amplified TCR beta libraries were sequenced as 87-base-pair reads on the Illumina HiSeq System. The original pipeline was this. In a later analysis, some 80 million unique TCR beta chains were counted across the 500 to 850 repertoires, and roughly 11 million of these chains were shared by at least two donors. A nearest-neighbor algorithm error-corrected the raw reads and collapsed the reads into unique sequences, merging closely related sequences to remove PCR and sequencing errors. CDR3 sequences were aligned to IMGT reference sequences to assign V, D and J gene segments. Each retained sequence needed at least a six-nucleotide match to both a V gene segment and a J gene segment. Rearrangements were called productive when the CDR3 lacked stop codons and stayed in frame with V and J; all others were non-productive. Following IMGT convention, CDR3 was defined as the stretch from the second conserved V-encoded cysteine to the conserved J-encoded phenylalanine. The earlier analysis of roughly 590 of the donors excluded any sequence lacking an unambiguous match to a single V gene segment. In an earlier analysis of around 600 of the donors, V segments were called functional above 56.7% productive rearrangements and were called segregating when the between-donor standard deviation exceeded 5%. A statistical classification framework was built to diagnose cytomegalovirus status from the catalog of TCR beta chain sequences. In a later analysis, TCR nucleotide sequences were compared against IMGT/GENE-DB human TR gene sequences so that V and J genes could be assigned. A later analysis assigned CDR3 sequences and most-parsimonious VDJ recombination scenarios with the TCRdist pipeline. In a later analysis, each TCR beta chain was defined by its CDR3 amino acid sequence together with its V-gene family, and reads without a unique V-gene family were excluded. A later analysis removed roughly 590 highly shared, low-generation-probability nucleotide sequences to deal with suspected cross-contamination and a sequencing artifact. In a later analysis, a clonal expansion index was calculated for each public chain from normalized within-repertoire ranks of inferred template counts. In a later analysis, generation probabilities were computed with a VDJ recombination model fitted to out-of-frame rearrangements, and the resulting probabilities were checked against IGoR. In a later analysis, TCR-TCR, TCR-HLA and TCR-CMV co-occurrence was scored with hypergeometric tests, and a repertoire-size bias correction was applied to TCR pairs. False discovery rates were estimated in a later analysis by permuting HLA or CMV assignments 20 times. In a later analysis, co-occurring TCRs were grouped using DBSCAN, and TCRdist sequence similarity was added for clustering within HLA-allele-positive subsets. Repertoires with fewer than 30,000 or more than 120,000 public chains were left out of co-occurrence clustering, as were five repertoires with anomalous nucleotide sharing. TCRdb limited this immuneACCESS table to in-frame rearrangements with V and J called. A share of clones is missing; checked studies link under half to unresolved V genes, and the rest is unexplained. V and J calls and clone size are copied from that table; D and trimming were computed from the DNA. The sample's own table lists around 36,000 clones. 3.2% of the sample is in the top ten clones.

This clonotype originated in a young woman in good health and CMV-seropositive. The sample was PBMCs. The rearranged chain carries TRBV28 and TRBJ2-5; TRBD2 lines up with 8 middle nucleotides. The CDR3 loop reads CASSSLWGGGPSQETQYF. Read as DNA, the sequence is TGTGCCAGCAGTTCCCTTTGGGGCGGGGGGCCCAGTCAAGAGACCCAGTACTTC.